This entry lists 28 T cell receptor beta chains sequenced from one sample in a study of identifying expanded T cells in peripheral blood. TCRdb's table, derived via immunoSEQ multiplex PCR, lists solely in-frame clones and lacks some. Of 84,000 or so clones detected, around nine tenths appear once; the ten largest clones hold approximately 2.6%. The sequenced sample consisted of blood. The receptors derive from a person aged 18 to 75 in good health.

The chain is built from TRBV2 and TRBJ1-3, with TRBD1 as a possible D gene (6 bases). The CDR3 spans 17 residues. In germline, CDR1 is SNHLY, CDR2 FYNNEI. V was clipped by 4 bases and J by 4 bases, with 20 bases between them. The CDR3 sequence: CASSGGLRGAEGNTIYF. The CDR3 coding sequence is TGTGCCAGCAGTGGAGGCCTCAGGGGAGCCGAAGGAAACACCATATATTTT. Supplemented by reference TRBV2 and TRBJ1-3, the full variable domain reads EPEVTQTPSHQVTQMGQEVILRCVPISNHLYFYWYRQILGQKVEFLVSFYNNEISEKSEIFDDQFSVERPDGSNFTLKIRSTKLEDSAMYFCASSGGLRGAEGNTIYFGEGSWLTVV.

The rearrangement uses TRBV21-1 and TRBJ2-1. TRBV21-1 is a listed pseudogene. The CDR3 loop spans 15 amino acids. The CDR3: CASINGEGADNEQFF. In nucleotides, the CDR3 is TGTGCCAGCATTAACGGGGAGGGGGCGGACAATGAGCAGTTCTTC.

This rearrangement joins TRBV28 to TRBJ2-5; possibly TRBD1 or TRBD2 for D (5 bases each). The CDR3 spans 14 residues. The V gene lost 3 bases and the J gene lost 2 bases, with 10 bases spanning the gap. Germline CDR1 reads MDHEN; CDR2 reads SYDVKM. The CDR3 here is CASSFLGPQETQYF. The CDR3 nucleotides are TGTGCCAGCAGTTTTCTGGGACCGCAAGAGACCCAGTACTTC. Full variable domain (missing parts from reference TRBV28 and TRBJ2-5): DVKVTQSSRYLVKRTGEKVFLECVQDMDHENMFWYRQDPGLGLRLIYFSYDVKMKEKGDIPEGYSVSREKKERFSLILESASTNQTSMYLCASSFLGPQETQYFGPGTRLLVL.

The V gene is TRBV6-6, the J gene TRBJ1-1; D is perhaps TRBD1 (5 bases). The CDR3 is 14 residues long. Germline lookup yields CDR1 MNHNY and CDR2 SVGAGI (reference sequence). The V end was cut by 7 bases, the J end by 5 bases, with 17 bases between. The CDR3 spells CASTTQGEGTEAFF. The DNA of the CDR3 is TGTGCCAGCACTACACAAGGGGAGGGGACTGAAGCTTTCTTT.

V is TRBV6-5 and J is TRBJ1-2; TRBD1 aligns across 8 bases. Germline loops: CDR1 MNHEY, CDR2 SVGAGI. V trimming: 6 bases; J trimming: 11 bases; junction bases outside the gene matches: 14. The CDR3 is 14 amino acids. In DNA form, the CDR3 reads TGTGCCAGCAGCCCAGGGGGCGAAGGTTTCCGATACACCTTC. As protein: CASSPGGEGFRYTF.

The chain uses TRBV29-1 and TRBJ2-5; 7 nucleotides line up with TRBD2. This CDR3 is built from 12 residues. In germline, CDR1 is SQVTM, CDR2 ANQGSEA. J lost 4 bases, V lost 7 bases, and 6 bases had no gene match. CDR3 sequence (DNA): TGCAGCGCCGTACCTAGCGGAGAGACCCAGTACTTC. Amino acid sequence: CSAVPSGETQYF.

The chain employs TRBV30 and TRBJ1-2, with a weak D call TRBD1 (5 bases). Germline-derived CDR1 and CDR2 are GTSNPN and SVGIG (reference sequence). This CDR3 spans 11 amino acids. V shed 7 bases and J shed 8 bases, with 14 bases lying between them. The CDR3 loop is CASSDRSGYTF. CDR3 DNA: TGTGCCTCCAGCGACAGATCGGGCTACACCTTC.

This rearrangement joins TRBV6-5 to TRBJ1-2; TRBD1 is a possible D gene (6 bases). Germline V lookup: CDR1 MNHEY, CDR2 SVGAGI. This CDR3 contains 14 residues. The V gene lost 3 bases and the J gene lost 1 base, with 9 bases spanning the gap. The CDR3 is CASSYDRNNYGYTF. CDR3 nucleotide sequence: TGTGCCAGCAGTTATGACAGGAATAACTATGGCTACACCTTC.

This clone was counted once. V usage is TRBV6-4 and J usage is TRBJ2-1, with TRBD2 matching 7 bases. After removal of 0 bases from V and 2 bases from J, the junction contained 4 bases not matched to a gene. This CDR3 has 16 residues. CDR1 and CDR2 (germline): MRHNA, SNTAGT. This CDR3 reads CASSDSRTRTYNEQFF. The CDR3 DNA sequence: TGTGCCAGCAGTGACTCTAGGACTAGAACCTACAATGAGCAGTTCTTC.

This chain connects TRBV5-1 to TRBJ2-1; 7 bases align to TRBD2. V lost 0 bases to trimming and J lost 4 bases; unmatched junction nucleotides: 1. The CDR3 has 14 amino acids. Germline V lookup: CDR1 SGHRS, CDR2 YFSETQ. CDR3 DNA sequence: TGCGCCAGCAGCTTGGCAGCGGGGTACAATGAGCAGTTCTTC. Translated: CASSLAAGYNEQFF.

The chain couples TRBV9 to TRBJ1-3; D is undetermined. The CDR3 length is 15 residues. Per the germline V gene, CDR1 is SGDLS and CDR2 is YYNGEE. V lost 0 bases and J lost 7, with 14 bases in between. CDR3: CASSVGAGSSNTIYF. CDR3 nucleotides: TGTGCCAGCAGCGTAGGGGCAGGTAGTAGCAACACCATATATTTT.

The rearrangement joins TRBV15 to TRBJ2-7, with D maybe TRBD2 (7 bases). Trimming removed 5 bases at V and 0 bases at J, with 17 bases between. Germline loops: CDR1 LNHNV, CDR2 YYDKDF (reference sequence). This CDR3 spans 16 amino acids. The CDR3 nucleotides read TGTGCCACCAGCCAAGGGGGGGGAAAAAGCTCCTACGAGCAGTACTTC. This encodes CATSQGGGKSSYEQYF.

The chain couples TRBV18 to TRBJ2-3; D perhaps matches TRBD1 (6 bases). Deletions cut 6 bases from V and 4 bases from J, with 8 bases between. Per germline, CDR1 KGHSH and CDR2 LQKENI. This CDR3 is 12 amino acids long. The DNA for the CDR3 is TGTGCCAGCTCTACAGGGTCAGATACGCAGTATTTT. Translated, it gives CASSTGSDTQYF. The entire variable domain, with the rest obtained from reference TRBV18 and TRBJ2-3, is as follows: NAGVMQNPRHLVRRRGQEARLRCSPMKGHSHVYWYRQLPEEGLKFMVYLQKENIIDESGMPKERFSAEFPKEGPSILRIQQVVRGDSAAYFCASSTGSDTQYFGPGTRLTVL.

The chain recombines TRBV2 with TRBJ1-5; 9 bases match TRBD1. CDR1 is SNHLY, CDR2 FYNNEI, per germline. The CDR3 sequence is 18 residues long. V lost 2 bases, J lost 7 bases, and 15 bases stayed unmatched. CDR3 loop: CASSEPENHRDREQPQHF. The DNA for the CDR3 is TGTGCCAGCAGTGAACCAGAAAACCACCGGGACAGGGAACAGCCCCAGCATTTT.

The chain couples TRBV7-2 to TRBJ2-2, with 8 positions matching TRBD1. Germline trimming cut 5 bases from V and 6 bases from J; bases unmatched to any gene: 2. Germline values: CDR1 SGHTA, CDR2 FQGNSA. The CDR3 loop spans 13 amino acids. The CDR3 region has the DNA TGTGCCAGCAGCCAACAGGGGGCCGGGGAGCTGTTTTTT. Residues: CASSQQGAGELFF.

This rearrangement joins TRBV30 to TRBJ1-1, with 9 bases aligning to TRBD1. Unmatched junction bases numbered 23, after V lost 3 bases and J lost 3 bases. CDR1 and CDR2 from the germline V gene are GTSNPN and SVGIG (reference sequence). The CDR3 extends over 20 amino acids. As DNA, the CDR3 is TGTGCCTGGAGCGGTAGGGGACAGGGAGCTCCTAGGACCAGCTACACTGAAGCTTTCTTT. Its protein is CAWSGRGQGAPRTSYTEAFF.

The chain links TRBV12-5 to TRBJ2-5; D gene uncertain. Between the trimmed V and J ends, which lost 3 bases and 5 bases, there was a span of 13 bases. This CDR3 spans 14 amino acids. Germline-derived CDR1 and CDR2 are LGHNT and FRNRAP. This CDR3 is CASGLGGPQETQYF. The CDR3 DNA sequence: TGTGCTAGTGGTTTAGGCGGTCCCCAGGAGACCCAGTACTTC.

This chain joins TRBV9 and TRBJ2-7; D tentatively reads TRBD1 or TRBD2 (7 bases each). Germline loops: CDR1 SGDLS, CDR2 YYNGEE. CDR3 length: 14 residues. Trimming stripped 4 bases from V and 2 bases from J, with 13 bases between. This CDR3 reads CASSRGDSAYEQYF. The CDR3 coding sequence is TGTGCCAGCAGCCGGGGGGACAGCGCCTACGAGCAGTACTTC. Supplemented by reference TRBV9 and TRBJ2-7, the full variable domain reads DSGVTQTPKHLITATGQRVTLRCSPRSGDLSVYWYQQSLDQGLQFLIQYYNGEERAKGNILERFSAQQFPDLHSELNLSSLELGDSALYFCASSRGDSAYEQYFGPGTRLTVT.

The CDR3 DNA sequence: TGTGCCTCGAGTGGACAGGGCAGTTATTCACCCCTCCACTTT. Translating it yields CASSGQGSYSPLHF. The V and J genes are TRBV7-2 and TRBJ1-6; 8 nucleotides match TRBD1. J was trimmed by 8 bases and V by 11 bases; bases with no gene match: 11. The CDR3 has 14 amino acids. Germline V gene data show CDR1 as SGHTA and CDR2 as FQGNSA.

This chain connects TRBV6-6 to TRBJ2-5; TRBD2 is a possible D gene (5 bases). The CDR3 has 14 amino acids. V lost 6 bases and J 2 bases, leaving 13 bases between the germline ends. Germline-derived CDR1 and CDR2 are MNHNY and SVGAGI (reference sequence). As DNA, the CDR3 is TGTGCCAGCAGGGCCGACCGGGGTCAAGAGACCCAGTACTTC. Protein product: CASRADRGQETQYF.

The chain has TRBV13 and TRBJ2-3; 12 bases line up with TRBD2. V trimming: 5 bases; J trimming: 1 base; junction bases outside the gene matches: 4. The germline CDR1 and CDR2 sequences are PRHDT and FYEKMQ (reference sequence). The CDR3 contains 16 residues. CDR3 bases: TGTGCCAGCAGCCCCCCTAGCGGGGGGGGCACAGATACGCAGTATTTT. Encoded protein: CASSPPSGGGTDTQYF.

This chain uses TRBV28 with TRBJ2-7; a possible D gene is TRBD1 (6 bases). V was clipped by 1 base and J by 5 bases, with 12 bases between them. Germline assignment: CDR1 MDHEN and CDR2 SYDVKM. CDR3 length: 14 residues. The CDR3 DNA reads as TGTGCCAGCAGTTTATACGGACAGTCTAACGAGCAGTACTTC. It yields the protein CASSLYGQSNEQYF. The full variable domain, its missing parts supplied by reference TRBV28 and TRBJ2-7, is DVKVTQSSRYLVKRTGEKVFLECVQDMDHENMFWYRQDPGLGLRLIYFSYDVKMKEKGDIPEGYSVSREKKERFSLILESASTNQTSMYLCASSLYGQSNEQYFGPGTRLTVT.

V gene TRBV18 combines with J gene TRBJ1-1; unclear D gene. Germline V gene lookup returns CDR1 KGHSH and CDR2 LQKENI. The CDR3 consists of 14 residues. Deletions cut 3 bases from V and 4 bases from J, with 12 bases between. The CDR3 coding sequence is TGTGCCAGCTCACCCCTTGTAGGGCCCACTGAAGCTTTCTTT. Its translation is CASSPLVGPTEAFF. The full variable domain, its missing parts supplied by reference TRBV18 and TRBJ1-1, is NAGVMQNPRHLVRRRGQEARLRCSPMKGHSHVYWYRQLPEEGLKFMVYLQKENIIDESGMPKERFSAEFPKEGPSILRIQQVVRGDSAAYFCASSPLVGPTEAFFGQGTRLTVV.

The chain joins TRBV13 to TRBJ2-1; D is tentatively TRBD1 or TRBD2 (6 bases each). Trimming removed 5 bases at V and 2 bases at J, with 10 bases between. Germline assignment: CDR1 PRHDT and CDR2 FYEKMQ (reference sequence). The CDR3 has 14 amino acids. Written as DNA, the CDR3 is TGTGCCAGCAGCCTACGGGGGCCCTACAATGAGCAGTTCTTC. It encodes CASSLRGPYNEQFF.

V and J are TRBV7-9 and TRBJ2-5; D is undetermined. This CDR3 is built from 12 residues. CDR1 is SEHNR and CDR2 is FQNEAQ in the germline V gene (reference sequence). V dropped 1 base and J dropped 5 bases, with 5 bases sitting between them. CDR3 nucleotide sequence: TGTGCCAGCAGCTTAGGCCCCGAGACCCAGTACTTC. Its translation is CASSLGPETQYF. Full variable domain (outside the CDR3, taken from reference TRBV7-9 and TRBJ2-5): DTGVSQNPRHKITKRGQNVTFRCDPISEHNRLYWYRQTLGQGPEFLTYFQNEAQLEKSRLLSDRFSAERPKGSFSTLEIQRTEQGDSAMYLCASSLGPETQYFGPGTRLLVL.

This chain connects TRBV2 to TRBJ2-3; 7 nucleotides match TRBD2. After removal of 7 bases from V and 6 bases from J, the junction contained 10 bases not matched to a gene. The CDR3 totals 14 residues. Germline V CDR1 and CDR2: SNHLY, FYNNEI. The CDR3 DNA reads TGTGCCAGCAAGACTAGCCAGGTCTTGGATACGCAGTATTTT. Encoded protein: CASKTSQVLDTQYF.

The chain links TRBV5-1 to TRBJ2-1; 7 nucleotides match TRBD2. Germline V gene lookup returns CDR1 SGHRS and CDR2 YFSETQ. The junction had 5 bases not matched to a gene; V was cut back by 0 bases and J by 2 bases. The CDR3 totals 16 residues. The CDR3 nucleotides read TGCGCCAGCAGCTTGGGGCCCCTAGCGGCCTACAATGAGCAGTTCTTC. It codes for CASSLGPLAAYNEQFF.

The CDR3: CASSTHLGGSGYEQYF. CDR3 DNA: TGTGCCAGTAGTACACACTTAGGAGGTTCAGGCTACGAGCAGTACTTC. The chain recombines TRBV19 with TRBJ2-7; tentative D call: TRBD2 (5 bases). CDR3 length: 16 residues. The V end was cut by 4 bases, the J end by 3 bases, with 19 bases between. In germline, CDR1 is LNHDA, CDR2 SQIVND (reference sequence).